These T cell receptor beta chains were read from a single sample in a study of shared clonotypes between healthy human individuals. Profiled with immunoSEQ multiplex PCR; TCRdb holds only in-frame clones, not every one. The sample lists about 490,000 clones, roughly 85% occurring once. Sequenced input: PBMCs. The receptors derive from a woman in her forties in good health. Some clones in this sample may be carry-over from other donors' samples. Both conserved end residues are part of each CDR3. A D gene is named only where the DNA matches it firmly. Expanded clones get a size class; other rows say once, few or many, or leave the size out.

d_call | j_call | clone_size | v_call | cdr3_nt | cdr3_aa
. | TRBJ2-7 | . | TRBV6-8 | TGTGCCAGCAGTTACTCTTCCGCTAACGAGCAGTACTTC | CASSYSSANEQYF
TRBD2 | TRBJ2-3 | . | TRBV2 | TGTACTAGCGGGAGGGAAGGAAATACGCAGTATTTT | CTSGREGNTQYF
. | TRBJ2-3 | few | TRBV7-6 | TGTGCCAGCAGCTTTTCCGAGGGCAGAGGCCTATCTTTTGATACGCAGTATTTT | CASSFSEGRGLSFDTQYF
TRBD2 | TRBJ2-2 | . | TRBV19 | TGTGCCAGTAGTTTGGGACTAGCGGGGGTCACCGGGGAGCTGTTTTTT | CASSLGLAGVTGELFF
. | TRBJ2-2 | . | TRBV15 | TGTGCCACCAGCAGAGATAGTGAAACCGGGGAGCTGTTTTTT | CATSRDSETGELFF
TRBD2 | TRBJ2-5 | . | TRBV7-9 | TGTGCCAGCAGCCCCAACTCCGGACTAGCGGGAGGGCGCGAGACCCAGTACTTC | CASSPNSGLAGGRETQYF
. | TRBJ2-7 | . | TRBV19 | TGTGCCAGTAGTATAGACGGGATTGGTGAGCAGTACTTC | CASSIDGIGEQYF
. | TRBJ1-3 | . | TRBV6-1 | TGTGCCAGCAGTGAACTCCAGACAGGTGGAAACACCATATATTTT | CASSELQTGGNTIYF
TRBD2 | TRBJ2-7 | . | TRBV5-6 | TGTGCCAGCAGCTTGGGTGGCGGGACTACGGACGAGCAGTACTTC | CASSLGGGTTDEQYF
. | TRBJ1-5 | few | TRBV7-2 | TGTGCCAGCAGCTTCAGGGCAGGTCGCAATCAGCCCCAGCATTTT | CASSFRAGRNQPQHF
. | TRBJ2-3 | many | TRBV10-2 | TGCGCCAGCAGTGAGTCGGATACGCAGTATTTT | CASSESDTQYF
. | TRBJ1-4 | . | TRBV2 | TGTGCCAGCAGAGCCAGGGGATTCGGCCCACGGGGAGAAAAACTGTTTTTT | CASRARGFGPRGEKLFF
. | TRBJ1-4 | . | TRBV5-4 | TGTGCCAGCAGCCCGGGGGGGGGCGGTGAAAAACTGTTTTTT | CASSPGGGGEKLFF
. | TRBJ2-5 | . | TRBV2 | TGTGCCAGCAGTGCCCTGGCCTCAGAGACCCAGTACTTC | CASSALASETQYF
TRBD1 | TRBJ2-5 | . | TRBV14 | TGTGCCAGCAGCGGACCCGGGACAGGGGAAGAGACCCAGTACTTC | CASSGPGTGEETQYF
. | TRBJ1-2 | . | TRBV25-1 | TGTGCCAGCAGTGTCGCCGGATCCCTCTATGGCTACACCTTC | CASSVAGSLYGYTF
. | TRBJ2-5 | . | TRBV30 | TGTGCCTGGAGTGGGGGTCGGGGGACCCAGTACTTC | CAWSGGRGTQYF
. | TRBJ2-3 | once | TRBV18 | TGTGCCAGCTCGCTAGGGCCCGAAAAAACAGATACGCAGTATTTT | CASSLGPEKTDTQYF
TRBD1 | TRBJ2-1 | . | TRBV6-4 | TGTGCCAGCGGGGACAGTTTTTTAGTTCAGTTCTTC | CASGDSFLVQFF
. | TRBJ2-3 | . | TRBV2 | TGTGCCAGCAGTGAGGGGGAAGCAACGCAGTATTTT | CASSEGEATQYF
. | TRBJ1-2 | few | TRBV2 | TGTGCCAGCAGTGAAGGCCTAAACTATGGCTACACCTTC | CASSEGLNYGYTF
. | TRBJ2-1 | . | TRBV27 | TGTGCCAGCAGTTTGCTCGGGGTTTACAATGAGCAGTTCTTC | CASSLLGVYNEQFF
. | TRBJ1-5 | few | TRBV27 | TGTGCCAGCAGTTTGTCCAGGGGTGGGGGTCAGCCCCAGCATTTT | CASSLSRGGGQPQHF
. | TRBJ1-4 | . | TRBV18 | TGTGCCAGCTCACGGCAGGGGAACAATGAAAAACTGTTTTTT | CASSRQGNNEKLFF
TRBD2 | TRBJ2-7 | . | TRBV30 | TGTGCCTGGAACCTAGCGGGAGTCGAGCAGTACTTC | CAWNLAGVEQYF
TRBD2 | TRBJ2-1 | . | TRBV5-5 | TGTGCCAGCAGCTTGCCTAGCGGGAGTGGGAATGAGCAGTTCTTC | CASSLPSGSGNEQFF
. | TRBJ2-7 | once | TRBV9 | TGTGCCAGCAGCGTAGAAGGGACTGCCCCCCTCGGGCAGTACTTC | CASSVEGTAPLGQYF